The present entry profiles one TCR beta chain with its context. Its cognate antigen is unknown. The sample originates from a study of blood T cells in healthy people across ages. Study at large: T cells yielded about one barcoded beta molecule per two cells through template switching. Study-wide points: Across the age range, TCR beta diversity per million T cells fell in a roughly linear way.

The ends lost 2 bases at V and 13 bases at J; junction bases unmatched: 15. This CDR3 has 16 residues. The germline gives CDR1 KGHDR, CDR2 SFDVKD. A second PCR, run for roughly 7 to 12 cycles, used a sample-barcoded 5' primer plus a J-beta primer mix. Every sample gave at least 3 million paired-end reads containing CDR3. Via MiXCR, TCRdb re-called the 5' RACE reads, giving one row per CDR3 protein. This sample has 650,000 to 1,000,000 distinct CDR3 sequences, with 35% to 40% found just once. This TCR was sampled from a man in his late teens or twenties in good health. The V and J genes are TRBV24-1 and TRBJ2-1, with 8 positions matching TRBD2. What was sequenced was blood. CDR3 sequence reads: CATSDSDRSGRETQFF. In nucleotides, the CDR3 is TGTGCCACCAGTGATTCGGACAGATCCGGGAGGGAGACCCAGTTCTTC.